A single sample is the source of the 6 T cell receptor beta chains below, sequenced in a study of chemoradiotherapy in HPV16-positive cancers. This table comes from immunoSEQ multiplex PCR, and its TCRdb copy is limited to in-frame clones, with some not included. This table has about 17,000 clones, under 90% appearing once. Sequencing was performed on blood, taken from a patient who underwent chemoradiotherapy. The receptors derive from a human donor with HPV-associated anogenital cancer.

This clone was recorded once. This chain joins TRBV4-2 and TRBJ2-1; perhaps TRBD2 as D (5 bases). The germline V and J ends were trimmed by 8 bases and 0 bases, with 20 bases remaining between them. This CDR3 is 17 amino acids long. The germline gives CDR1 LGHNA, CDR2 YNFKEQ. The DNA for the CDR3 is TGTGCCAGCGAGAGGCAGGTGGACTCCCTCTCCTACAATGAGCAGTTCTTC. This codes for CASERQVDSLSYNEQFF.

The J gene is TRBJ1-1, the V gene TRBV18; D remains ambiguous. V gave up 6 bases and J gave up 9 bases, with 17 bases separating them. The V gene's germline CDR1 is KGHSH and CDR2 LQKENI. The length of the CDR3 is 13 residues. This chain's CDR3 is CASSQAGTPQAFF. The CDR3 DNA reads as TGTGCCAGCTCCCAAGCCGGCACCCCCCAAGCTTTCTTT.

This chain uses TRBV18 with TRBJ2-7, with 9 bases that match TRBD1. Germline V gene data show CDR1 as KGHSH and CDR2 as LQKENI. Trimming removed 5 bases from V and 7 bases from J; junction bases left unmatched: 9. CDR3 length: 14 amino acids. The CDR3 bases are TGTGCCAGCTCATCTGGGACAGGGTCAAGGGAGCAGTACTTC. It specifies CASSSGTGSREQYF. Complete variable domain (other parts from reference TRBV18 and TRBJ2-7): NAGVMQNPRHLVRRRGQEARLRCSPMKGHSHVYWYRQLPEEGLKFMVYLQKENIIDESGMPKERFSAEFPKEGPSILRIQQVVRGDSAAYFCASSSGTGSREQYFGPGTRLTVT.

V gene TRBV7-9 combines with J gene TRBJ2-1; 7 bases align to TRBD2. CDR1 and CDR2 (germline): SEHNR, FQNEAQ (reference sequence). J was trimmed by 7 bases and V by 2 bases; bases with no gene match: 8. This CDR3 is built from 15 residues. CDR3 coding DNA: TGTGCCAGCAGCTTAAACCAAGCGGGACGAAATGAGCAGTTCTTC. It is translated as CASSLNQAGRNEQFF.

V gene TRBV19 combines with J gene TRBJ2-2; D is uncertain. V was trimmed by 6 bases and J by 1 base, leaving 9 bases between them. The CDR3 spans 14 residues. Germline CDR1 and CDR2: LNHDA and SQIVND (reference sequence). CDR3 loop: CASRAGWNTGELFF. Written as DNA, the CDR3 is TGTGCCAGTAGAGCCGGATGGAACACCGGGGAGCTGTTTTTT.

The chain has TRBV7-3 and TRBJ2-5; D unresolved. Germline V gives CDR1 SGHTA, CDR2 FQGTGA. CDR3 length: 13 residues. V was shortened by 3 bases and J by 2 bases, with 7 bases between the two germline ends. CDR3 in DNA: TGTGCCAGCAGCTTGAATAGACAAGAGACCCAGTACTTC. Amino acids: CASSLNRQETQYF.